This T cell receptor beta chain emerged from a study of control samples from healthy donors and cancer patients. Profiled with immunoSEQ multiplex PCR; TCRdb holds only in-frame clones, not every one. The sample yields some 100,000 clones, around nine tenths seen once. CDR1 is SEHNR and CDR2 is FQNEAQ in the germline V gene (reference sequence). The CDR3 runs 13 residues. The source material was blood. The clonotype was recovered from a woman in her fifties or sixties in good health. This chain connects TRBV7-9 to TRBJ1-1; D unresolved. The CDR3 DNA follows: TGTGTCTCCCCGGGCCAGATAAACACTGAAGCTTTCTTT. It yields the protein CVSPGQINTEAFF.